The 23 T cell receptor beta chains listed next were all sequenced from one sample in a study of cytomegalovirus exposure and HLA in healthy donors. This PCR relied on a set of 60 Vbeta primers and 13 Jbeta primers. Here immunoSEQ multiplex PCR was the method, and the copy in TCRdb shows in-frame clones only, minus some. The sample contains over 100,000 clones, roughly three quarters of which appear only once. Sequenced material: PBMCs. The receptors were gathered from a male donor in good health and CMV-seropositive.

Remarks on this clone: An end of the junction differs from the germline gene, which may be a read error. This chain uses TRBV28 with TRBJ1-2; 9 nucleotides align to TRBD1. Germline CDR1 and CDR2: MDHEN and SYDVKM. This CDR3 is built from 18 residues. The CDR3 DNA sequence: TGTGCCAGCAGTCTATGGGGACAGGGCAAAAAGGATGCGCAAGGCTACACCTTC. This codes for CASSLWGQGKKDAQGYTF.

This clone was seen a handful of times. The chain couples TRBV4-1 to TRBJ2-3; 11 bases align to TRBD2. Germline-derived CDR1 and CDR2 are MGHRA and YSYEKL. The CDR3 totals 15 residues. V was clipped by 1 base and J by 7 bases; unmatched bases: 4. As DNA, the CDR3 is TGCGCCAGCAGCCAAGGACTAGCGGGAATGAATACGCAGTATTTT. This translates into CASSQGLAGMNTQYF.

This chain joins TRBV6-5 and TRBJ2-7; 13 positions match TRBD2. Germline-derived CDR1 and CDR2 are MNHEY and SVGAGI. The V and J ends lost 6 bases and 3 bases, in that order; junction bases with no gene match: 5. This CDR3 has 15 amino acids. The CDR3 DNA follows: TGTGCCAGCAGGGAGACTAGCGGGAGGTTCTACGAGCAGTACTTC. Translation: CASRETSGRFYEQYF.

The J gene is TRBJ2-7, the V gene TRBV5-1; 8 bases agree with TRBD1. Germline V gene data show CDR1 as SGHRS and CDR2 as YFSETQ. V dropped 3 bases and J dropped 5; count of bases not matched to a gene: 7. The length of the CDR3 is 14 residues. The CDR3, as DNA: TGCGCCAGCAGCTGGGCGGACAGGGACGACGAGCAGTACTTC. Protein sequence: CASSWADRDDEQYF. Full variable domain (missing parts from reference TRBV5-1 and TRBJ2-7): KAGVTQTPRYLIKTRGQQVTLSCSPISGHRSVSWYQQTPGQGLQFLFEYFSETQRNKGNFPGRFSGRQFSNSRSEMNVSTLELGDSALYLCASSWADRDDEQYFGPGTRLTVT.

The rearrangement uses TRBV7-2 and TRBJ1-2, with TRBD1 identical over 7 bases. Per the germline V gene, CDR1 is SGHTA and CDR2 is FQGNSA. The CDR3 loop spans 13 amino acids. The J segment lost 8 bases and the V segment lost 5 bases, leaving 8 bases of the junction unmatched. CDR3 sequence (DNA): TGTGCCAGCAGCCCAAGGGGGCAACAGGGCTACACCTTC. Translating gives CASSPRGQQGYTF.

In its sample, this clone was seen a few times. The chain is built from TRBV7-9 and TRBJ1-1; 9 nucleotides line up with TRBD1. Unmatched junction bases numbered 8, after V lost 5 bases and J lost 7 bases. Looked up from germline, CDR1 is SEHNR and CDR2 is FQNEAQ (reference sequence). This CDR3 has 14 amino acids. The CDR3 region is CASSRGDRAIEAFF. CDR3 nucleotides: TGTGCCAGCAGCCGCGGGGACAGGGCGATTGAAGCTTTCTTT.

This rearrangement joins TRBV27 to TRBJ1-1; TRBD1 matches 10 bases. The V and J ends lost 4 bases and 0 bases, in that order; junction bases with no gene match: 11. The CDR3 covers 18 residues. CDR1 is MNHEY, CDR2 SMNVEV, per germline (reference sequence). The CDR3 here is CASSYFSRGQGLNTEAFF. CDR3 DNA: TGTGCCAGCAGTTACTTTTCCCGGGGACAGGGGCTGAACACTGAAGCTTTCTTT.

This chain links TRBV4-3 with TRBJ2-2, with TRBD1 matching 10 bases. CDR3 length equals 16 residues. CDR1 is LGHNA and CDR2 is YSLEER in the germline V gene. With V trimmed by 6 bases and J by 0 bases, 4 bases remained unmatched. The CDR3 DNA sequence: TGCGCCAGCAGTTTGACAGGGGGCGCGAACACCGGGGAGCTGTTTTTT. It translates to CASSLTGGANTGELFF.

The rearrangement uses TRBV6-1 and TRBJ2-2; perhaps TRBD1 as D (6 bases). Trimming pared 4 bases from V and 1 base from J, leaving 13 bases between. Germline CDR1 and CDR2: MNHNS and SASEGT. This CDR3 contains 16 residues. This chain's CDR3 is CASSGHRVLNTGELFF. DNA for the CDR3: TGTGCCAGCAGTGGACACAGGGTCCTGAACACCGGGGAGCTGTTTTTT.

V is TRBV12-2 and J is TRBJ2-1; TRBD2 is taken as the D call from the table, unchecked against the DNA. TRBV12-2 is given as a pseudogene. This CDR3 is built from 16 residues. CDR3 residues: CASRSRWSSGNNEQFF. Written as DNA, the CDR3 is TGTGCAAGTCGCTCCAGGTGGTCTAGCGGGAACAATGAGCAGTTCTTC.

A word on this clone: Other DNA sequences of this sample code for an identical CDR3. The rearrangement links TRBV4-2 to TRBJ2-1, with 9 bases lining up with TRBD2. CDR3 size: 16 residues. Germline assignment: CDR1 LGHNA and CDR2 YNFKEQ. Losses at the gene ends were 4 bases for V and 7 bases for J; bases not matched to a gene: 11. The CDR3 DNA sequence: TGTGCCAGCAGCCCAAGTTCAGCGGGGGGTGTTAATGAGCAGTTCTTC. It specifies CASSPSSAGGVNEQFF.

This clone has just a few counts. V is TRBV5-1 and J is TRBJ1-1, with D perhaps TRBD1 (5 bases). CDR1 is SGHRS, CDR2 YFSETQ, per germline. CDR3 length: 12 amino acids. The V gene lost 4 bases and the J gene lost 3 bases, with 7 bases spanning the gap. CDR3 in amino acids: CASSPGYTEAFF. The CDR3 DNA reads TGCGCCAGCAGCCCAGGGTACACTGAAGCTTTCTTT.

V is TRBV7-9 and J is TRBJ2-7, with a weak D call TRBD2 (7 bases). The CDR3 loop spans 13 amino acids. Per germline, CDR1 SEHNR and CDR2 FQNEAQ (reference sequence). With 3 bases removed from V and 5 bases from J, the gap between germline ends came to 11 bases. The CDR3 sequence is CASSFTGGHEQYF. CDR3 DNA sequence: TGTGCCAGCAGCTTCACGGGGGGCCACGAGCAGTACTTC.

This clone has only a few counts. The V gene is TRBV30, the J gene TRBJ2-4; 7 nucleotides match TRBD1. V lost 1 base and J lost 5; bases outside the gene matches: 5. The CDR3 is 14 residues long. CDR1 and CDR2 (germline): GTSNPN, SVGIG (reference sequence). The CDR3 sequence: CAWSARGQENIQYF. As DNA, the CDR3 is TGTGCCTGGAGTGCAAGGGGGCAAGAAAACATTCAGTACTTC. The full variable domain, its missing parts supplied by reference TRBV30 and TRBJ2-4, is SQTIHQWPATLVQPVGSPLSLECTVEGTSNPNLYWYRQAAGRGLQLLFYSVGIGQISSEVPQNLSASRPQDRQFILSSKKLLLSDSGFYLCAWSARGQENIQYFGAGTRLSVL.

This chain joins TRBV9 and TRBJ2-2; 14 positions match TRBD2. Germline assignment: CDR1 SGDLS and CDR2 YYNGEE. V lost 4 bases to trimming and J lost 3 bases; unmatched junction nucleotides: 2. This CDR3 is built from 16 residues. CDR3 nucleotide sequence: TGTGCCAGCAGCACGACTAGCGGGAGGGACACCGGGGAGCTGTTTTTT. It encodes CASSTTSGRDTGELFF.

The chain recombines TRBV6-1 with TRBJ2-7; unclear D gene. Germline V CDR1 and CDR2: MNHNS, SASEGT. Trimming took off 3 bases at V and 3 bases at J, with 3 bases between the two ends. CDR3 length equals 11 residues. CDR3 nucleotides: TGTGCCAGCAGTGACTACTACGAGCAGTACTTC. Protein product: CASSDYYEQYF.

In this sample, this clone turned up a few times. This chain uses TRBV12-5 with TRBJ1-2, with D maybe TRBD1 (5 bases). The CDR3 spans 15 residues. Per the germline V gene, CDR1 is LGHNT and CDR2 is FRNRAP. Trimming took off 6 bases at V and 2 bases at J, with 16 bases between the two ends. The CDR3 is CASGPRGGANYGYTF. CDR3 DNA: TGTGCTAGTGGGCCCCGGGGAGGGGCGAACTATGGCTACACCTTC.

The rearrangement joins TRBV6-5 to TRBJ2-3, with 11 bases that match TRBD1. Germline V lookup: CDR1 MNHEY, CDR2 SVGAGI. The CDR3 covers 15 residues. Trimming cost V 0 bases and J 6 bases; bases outside gene matches: 2. CDR3: CASSYSGDRGDTQYF. CDR3 bases: TGTGCCAGCAGTTACTCCGGGGACAGGGGGGATACGCAGTATTTT.

This clone was observed a handful of times. This CDR3 is also generated by other DNA sequences in the sample. The chain has TRBV27 and TRBJ2-5; 9 bases agree with TRBD2. V lost 6 bases to trimming and J lost 3 bases; unmatched junction nucleotides: 2. Germline assignment: CDR1 MNHEY and CDR2 SMNVEV (reference sequence). The CDR3 is 13 residues long. The CDR3 DNA is TGTGCCAGCAGCTGGACTAGCGAAGAGACCCAGTACTTC. As protein: CASSWTSEETQYF.

This chain connects TRBV7-9 to TRBJ1-4; the D gene is possibly TRBD1 (5 bases). Between the trimmed V and J ends, which lost 3 bases and 0 bases, there was a span of 11 bases. Germline lookup yields CDR1 SEHNR and CDR2 FQNEAQ (reference sequence). This CDR3 has 16 amino acids. The CDR3, as DNA: TGTGCCAGCAGCTTTCGGGGGATTGCAACTAATGAAAAACTGTTTTTT. It translates to CASSFRGIATNEKLFF.

The chain combines TRBV6-5 with TRBJ2-3; 7 nucleotides agree with TRBD2. V trimming: 5 bases; J trimming: 0 bases; junction bases outside the gene matches: 2. CDR1 and CDR2 from the germline V gene are MNHEY and SVGAGI. The CDR3 loop spans 14 amino acids. The CDR3 region is CASSNSGSTDTQYF. As DNA, the CDR3 is TGTGCCAGCAGTAATAGCGGGAGCACAGATACGCAGTATTTT.

The chain joins TRBV5-6 to TRBJ1-2; a weak D match, TRBD1 (5 bases). Germline loops: CDR1 SGHDT, CDR2 YYEEEE. The length of the CDR3 is 13 residues. V was clipped by 10 bases and J by 2 bases, with 15 bases between them. The DNA of the CDR3 is TGTGCCGTCTCCCTCCGGGGGAACTATGGCTACACCTTC. Translating gives CAVSLRGNYGYTF.

The CDR3 loop is CASSLGPETQYF. DNA of the CDR3: TGTGCCAGCAGCTTAGGGCCGGAGACCCAGTACTTC. This rearrangement joins TRBV7-6 to TRBJ2-5; D call uncertain. The ends were cut back, 1 base at V and 5 bases at J, with 5 bases in the middle. The germline CDR1 and CDR2 sequences are SGHVS and FNYEAQ. The CDR3 is 12 residues long.